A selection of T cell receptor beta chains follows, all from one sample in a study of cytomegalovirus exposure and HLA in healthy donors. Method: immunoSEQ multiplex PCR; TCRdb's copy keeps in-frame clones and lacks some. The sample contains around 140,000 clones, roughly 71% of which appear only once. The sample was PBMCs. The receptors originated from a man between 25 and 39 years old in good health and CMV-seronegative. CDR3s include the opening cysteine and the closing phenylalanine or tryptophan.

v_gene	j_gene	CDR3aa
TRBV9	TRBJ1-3	CASSSDQGGGNTIYF
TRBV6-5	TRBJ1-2	CATQPGTGNGYTF
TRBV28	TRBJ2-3	CASSLRGGGGTDTQYF
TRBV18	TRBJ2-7	CASSPGAYEQYF
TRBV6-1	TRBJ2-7	CASSATGFEQYF
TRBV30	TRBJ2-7	CAWSDIGGEQYF
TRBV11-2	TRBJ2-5	CASSLGRVQETQYF
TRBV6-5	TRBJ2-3	CASSSQFTDTQYF
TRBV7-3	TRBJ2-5	CASSSTGGETQYF
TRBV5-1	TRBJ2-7	CASSPDTPGSQREQYF
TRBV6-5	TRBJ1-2	CASTQGGNYGYTF
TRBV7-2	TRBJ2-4	CASSMDRVENIQYF
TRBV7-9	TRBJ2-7	CASSFAGKSYEQYF
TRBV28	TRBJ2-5	CASSLFSETQYF
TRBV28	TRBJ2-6	CASSKSSGANGLTF
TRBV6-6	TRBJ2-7	CASRLRSLYEQYF
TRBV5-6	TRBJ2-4	CASSLSVVSVLAKNIQYF
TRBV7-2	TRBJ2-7	CASSLVVSGGEQYF
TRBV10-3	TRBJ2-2	CAISPGANTGELFF
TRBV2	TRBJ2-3	CASTLGLAGGTQYF